The TCR beta chain under discussion was sequenced for a study of graft-versus-host responses after intestinal transplantation (TCRdb year 2021). Background on the whole study: Multivisceral, liver-intestinal, or isolated intestinal transplants were received by the recipients. Every recipient was given anti-thymocyte globulin induction, followed by about 3 years of maintenance tacrolimus and steroids. Bulk TCR-beta CDR3 sequencing was used to track graft-versus-host and host-versus-graft alloreactive T cell clones in the graft, circulation and bone marrow after intestinal transplantation. To identify alloreactive clones, pre-transplant mixed lymphocyte reaction products were sequenced and then compared with unstimulated pre-transplant donor and recipient T cells. The cohort enrolled roughly 25 intestinal transplant recipients including one retransplant, and a few patients lacking pretransplant specimens were excluded. A peak of at least 4% donor T cells among recipient peripheral blood mononuclear cells was the definition used for donor T cell macrochimerism. Instead of going to the commercial service, samples from a few later patients were sequenced in-house on an Illumina MiSeq and processed with MiXCR. Beyond this particular receptor, the publication reports: Early after transplant, peak levels of circulating GvH clones were found to be associated with declines in HvG clones. GvH clones were found in recipient bone marrow, and some of the GvH clones appeared earlier in ileal mucosa or blood, which is consistent with an intestinal mucosal origin. Patients with donor T cell macrochimerism had high GvH to HvG T cell clonal ratios in their allografts. Conclusions were limited by the relatively low number and heterogeneity of intestinal transplant patients.

After transplant, bone marrow was aspirated from the posterior iliac crest or from another site chosen by the physician. The library was made by the immunoSEQ multiplex PCR assay. High-throughput TCR-beta CDR3 sequencing of genomic DNA from most patients was performed by Adaptive Biotechnologies. The source study handled its data this way. TCR sequencing data for over 15 patients were retrieved from Adaptive's ImmunoSEQ software; three other patients were processed with MiXCR and VDJtools. CDR3 nucleotide sequences shared between donor and recipient were removed because their origin could not be assigned. At least 2-fold expansion over unstimulated cells and a minimum CFSE-low frequency of 0.002% (template counts) or 0.001% (read counts) were required for clones to be classified as alloreactive. Clones detected in sequenced pre-transplant spleen, lymph node, or MLR CFSE-low populations of the donor or recipient were defined as mappable. Cumulative frequency of alloreactive clones was calculated as a percentage of all sequences weighted by copy number. What TCRdb holds here is the immuneACCESS table cut down to in-frame rearrangements. Part of the clones is not present; checked against another copy, under half of the missing clones reflect an unresolved V gene, and the others are unexplained. For V, J and clone size, that table is used; D and trimming come from the DNA. The sample has about 10,000 clones on record, roughly 95% of them singletons. Of the sample, roughly 17% falls within the top ten clones.

As regards this clone: No cognate antigen has been identified for it. No quality values exist for individual bases; no much larger clone is one base distant.

Deletion took 7 bases off V and 2 bases off J, with a span of 18 bases between the germline ends. CDR1 and CDR2 (MNHEY, SVGAGI) derive from the germline V gene. Including the terminal cysteine and phenylalanine, the CDR3 comprises 15 residues. Only CDR3 DNA is held: 45 bases, read in frame from base 1. The origin of this receptor is a human patient who received an intestinal transplant, so some T cells may come from the graft donor. The chain couples TRBV6-5 to TRBJ2-7; perhaps TRBD1 is the D gene, with 6 bases matching. The sequences come from bone marrow, collected approximately 1.5 years after intestinal transplantation. The nucleotides read TGTGCCAGCATCAAGGGCTGGGGACAACCCTACGAGCAGTACTTC. The translation is CASIKGWGQPYEQYF.